The 20 T cell receptor beta chains in this list originate from one sample, sequenced in a study of shared clonotypes between healthy human individuals. The repertoire was sequenced with immunoSEQ multiplex PCR; TCRdb's copy has only in-frame clones and lacks some. The data show around 720,000 clones, around four fifths seen once. The sequenced sample was memory CD4+ T cells sorted from blood. The subset is: CD45RA-negative fraction. These receptors originate from a woman aged 25-40 years in good health.

The CDR3 nucleotides read TGTGCCAGCAGCAGGGACTTGACAGAGACCCAGTACTTC. Translation gives CASSRDLTETQYF. V and J are TRBV7-3 and TRBJ2-5, with TRBD2 as a possible D gene (6 bases). Trimming took off 5 bases at V and 4 bases at J, with 11 bases between the two ends. This CDR3 is built from 13 residues. The germline gives CDR1 SGHTA, CDR2 FQGTGA.

V gene TRBV18 combines with J gene TRBJ2-5, with TRBD1 matching 8 bases. Germline V lookup: CDR1 KGHSH, CDR2 LQKENI. The CDR3 contains 15 residues. V dropped 4 bases and J dropped 4; count of bases not matched to a gene: 8. The CDR3 region is CASSLTQGAGETQYF. The CDR3 region has the DNA TGTGCCAGCTCACTAACTCAGGGGGCTGGAGAGACCCAGTACTTC.

This rearrangement joins TRBV4-2 to TRBJ2-1; the D is unclear. Germline V gene lookup returns CDR1 LGHNA and CDR2 YNFKEQ. The V end was cut by 0 bases, the J end by 0 bases, with 12 bases between. This CDR3 region has 17 residues. Written as DNA, the CDR3 is TGTGCCAGCAGCCAAGATCCCGCGTATAGCTCCTACAATGAGCAGTTCTTC. It is translated as CASSQDPAYSSYNEQFF.

This chain connects TRBV5-1 to TRBJ2-1; D perhaps matches TRBD2 (6 bases). Germline V gene sequence: CDR1 SGHRS, CDR2 YFSETQ. V was pared by 4 bases and J by 6 bases, with 11 bases between. This CDR3 comprises 13 residues. CDR3: CASSGLAFNEQFF. The CDR3 bases are TGCGCCAGCAGCGGTCTAGCGTTCAATGAGCAGTTCTTC.

The chain recombines TRBV5-1 with TRBJ1-6; D gene uncertain. Trimming took off 5 bases at V and 2 bases at J, with 14 bases between the two ends. Germline CDR1 reads SGHRS; CDR2 reads YFSETQ. CDR3 length equals 16 residues. CDR3 in DNA: TGCGCCAGCAGACTCCGGGTGGGGACCTATAATTCACCCCTCCACTTT. As protein: CASRLRVGTYNSPLHF. Filled out from reference TRBV5-1 and TRBJ1-6, the complete variable domain reads KAGVTQTPRYLIKTRGQQVTLSCSPISGHRSVSWYQQTPGQGLQFLFEYFSETQRNKGNFPGRFSGRQFSNSRSEMNVSTLELGDSALYLCASRLRVGTYNSPLHFGNGTRLTVT.

This clone occurred a few times. This chain connects TRBV2 to TRBJ1-5; D perhaps matches TRBD1 (5 bases). V was shortened by 4 bases and J by 6 bases, with 13 bases between the two germline ends. This CDR3 spans 14 amino acids. Germline values: CDR1 SNHLY, CDR2 FYNNEI. The CDR3 here is CASSVDSGGQPQHF. Written as DNA, the CDR3 is TGTGCCAGCAGTGTCGACAGCGGCGGTCAGCCCCAGCATTTT.

The chain has TRBV13 and TRBJ2-1, with a tentative D call TRBD2 (5 bases). The germline V gene encodes CDR1 PRHDT and CDR2 FYEKMQ (reference sequence). V lost 5 bases and J lost 13, with 15 bases in between. The CDR3 sequence is 12 residues long. CDR3 bases: TGTGCCAGCAGCCCCTACCCGGGAATCCAGTTCTTC. Translation gives CASSPYPGIQFF. The complete variable domain, with remaining parts taken from reference TRBV13 and TRBJ2-1, reads AAGVIQSPRHLIKEKRETATLKCYPIPRHDTVYWYQQGPGQDPQFLISFYEKMQSDKGSIPDRFSAQQFSDYHSELNMSSLELGDSALYFCASSPYPGIQFFGPGTRLTVL.

The chain combines TRBV11-1 with TRBJ1-2; 9 positions agree with TRBD1. In germline, CDR1 is SGHAT, CDR2 FQDESV (reference sequence). The CDR3 is 14 amino acids. J gave up 2 bases and V 6 bases, and 4 bases lay outside the gene matches. The CDR3 bases are TGTGCCAGCAGGCCGACAGGGGGAAACTATGGCTACACCTTC. Its translation is CASRPTGGNYGYTF.

This chain joins TRBV5-1 and TRBJ2-1, with 10 nucleotides matching TRBD1. Trimming at V came to 4 bases and at J to 7 bases, leaving 5 bases not matched to a gene. The CDR3 runs 14 residues. CDR1 is SGHRS and CDR2 is YFSETQ in the germline V gene. CDR3 residues: CASSNEGQGNEQFF. The CDR3 nucleotides are TGCGCCAGCAGCAACGAGGGACAGGGGAATGAGCAGTTCTTC.

This clone occurred a few times. V is TRBV11-2 and J is TRBJ1-1; weak D call: TRBD1 (5 bases). CDR3 length: 14 residues. V lost 7 bases and J lost 3, with 15 bases in between. Germline assignment: CDR1 SGHAT and CDR2 FQNNGV. CDR3 sequence: CASTPLQGYTEAFF. The CDR3 DNA is TGTGCCAGCACCCCTCTCCAGGGATACACTGAAGCTTTCTTT.

This sequence joins TRBV6-1 and TRBJ2-1, with 10 nucleotides matching TRBD1. With 4 bases clipped from V and 6 bases from J, the junction kept 6 bases outside the gene matches. CDR1 is MNHNS and CDR2 is SASEGT in the germline V gene. The CDR3 loop spans 15 amino acids. The CDR3 DNA reads as TGTGCCAGCAGTGGTTCGGGACAGGGGAGCAATGAGCAGTTCTTC. The encoded protein is CASSGSGQGSNEQFF.

This clone was seen only once. The genes are TRBV19 and TRBJ2-7; a weak D match, TRBD2 (6 bases). The CDR3 runs 15 residues. V lost 7 bases and J 2 bases, leaving 18 bases between the germline ends. The V gene's germline CDR1 is LNHDA and CDR2 SQIVND (reference sequence). CDR3 sequence (DNA): TGTGCCAGTACCGATGGGGCGGGGCCAGCCTACGAGCAGTACTTC. This codes for CASTDGAGPAYEQYF.

This clone was seen more than once but under ten times. The chain links TRBV30 to TRBJ2-3; a weak D match, TRBD1 (5 bases). V lost 5 bases to trimming and J lost 5 bases, with 8 bases between them. CDR3 length equals 11 residues. Germline V gives CDR1 GTSNPN, CDR2 SVGIG (reference sequence). The CDR3 loop is CAWGARDTQYF. The CDR3 DNA is TGTGCCTGGGGGGCGAGAGATACGCAGTATTTT.

This chain uses TRBV19 with TRBJ1-4; D not certain. CDR3 length: 13 amino acids. V was cut by 7 bases and J by 8 bases, with 14 bases left in between. The germline V gene encodes CDR1 LNHDA and CDR2 SQIVND (reference sequence). CDR3 DNA: TGTGCCAGTACGACTCCCGAAAGGGAAAAACTGTTTTTT. Amino acid sequence: CASTTPEREKLFF.

This clone was picked up a small number of times. This chain joins TRBV5-1 and TRBJ1-2; D remains ambiguous. This CDR3 has 13 amino acids. The germline V gene has CDR1 SGHRS and CDR2 YFSETQ. V shed 4 bases and J shed 2 bases, with 9 bases lying between them. The CDR3 loop reads CASSEDGNYGYTF. The CDR3 DNA is TGCGCCAGCAGCGAGGACGGAAACTATGGCTACACCTTC.

The chain carries TRBV5-4 and TRBJ2-7, with a weak D call TRBD2 (6 bases). The CDR3 totals 14 residues. Trimming pared 0 bases from V and 5 bases from J, leaving 12 bases between. Germline V gene data show CDR1 as SGHNT and CDR2 as YYREEE (reference sequence). CDR3 loop: CASSLGGTGHEQYF. As DNA, the CDR3 is TGTGCCAGCAGCTTGGGCGGGACCGGCCACGAGCAGTACTTC.

Turning to this clone: It may be a read error: a sequence one base away is much more abundant. The identical CDR3 is also encoded by other nucleotide sequences in the sample. The chain couples TRBV29-1 to TRBJ1-1; TRBD1 matches at 7 bases. The CDR3 is made up of 14 amino acids. Per the germline V gene, CDR1 is SQVTM and CDR2 is ANQGSEA. The CDR3 region is CSVYRGPLNTEAFF. CDR3 DNA: TGCAGCGTTTACAGGGGCCCCCTAAACACTGAGGCTTTCTTT.

The gene calls are TRBV5-4 and TRBJ2-7; weak D call: TRBD2 (6 bases). Per germline, CDR1 SGHNT and CDR2 YYREEE (reference sequence). The V end lost 3 bases, the J end lost 3 bases, and 13 bases lay between the germline ends. This CDR3 is built from 14 residues. Written as DNA, the CDR3 is TGTGCCAGCAGCTCGGGACTTCTGCTCTACGAGCAGTACTTC. Amino acid sequence: CASSSGLLLYEQYF.

The rearrangement joins TRBV11-3 to TRBJ2-1; no definite D call. Looked up from germline, CDR1 is SGHNT and CDR2 is YENEEA. The length of the CDR3 is 14 residues. V gave up 2 bases and J gave up 5 bases, with 10 bases separating them. The CDR3 loop is CASSLTAGNNEQFF. Written as DNA, the CDR3 is TGTGCCAGCAGCTTAACTGCCGGAAACAATGAGCAGTTCTTC.

This chain's CDR3 is CASSDPGQGDSDTQYF. Written as DNA, the CDR3 is TGTGCCAGCAGCGACCCGGGACAGGGAGATTCAGATACGCAGTATTTT. The gene calls are TRBV7-3 and TRBJ2-3; 9 positions agree with TRBD1. CDR1 is SGHTA and CDR2 is FQGTGA in the germline V gene. V dropped 5 bases and J dropped 4; count of bases not matched to a gene: 10. This CDR3 has 16 amino acids.